Listed below are T cell receptor beta chains from one sample, sequenced in a study of Graves' ophthalmopathy and Graves' hyperthyroidism. Via MiXCR, TCRdb re-called the multiplex PCR reads, giving one row per CDR3 protein. Found here are 400,000 to 500,000 distinct CDR3 sequences, around 21% of them singletons; the top ten hold 2.5% to 3%. Sequenced: peripheral blood. Receptor source: a young woman with stable Graves' hyperthyroidism. The CDR3 runs from the conserved cysteine through the conserved F or W. The D gene is left open where the match is weak. Clone size is shown for a subset of rows, as once, few, many or a class of expanded clone.

TRBV30,TRBJ2-5,-,-,TGTGCCTGGCGCCCCAACGGGGGAAAAGAGACCCAGTACTTC,CAWRPNGGKETQYF
TRBV24-1,TRBJ1-1,many,TRBD1,TGTGCCACCAGTGACCCGCCTAGACAGGGGCCTCATAACCGCTCTGAAGCTTTCTTT,CATSDPPRQGPHNRSEAFF
TRBV11-2,TRBJ1-1,many,-,TGTGCCAGCAGCTTACAGACGAACACTGAAGCTTTCTTT,CASSLQTNTEAFF
TRBV6-1,TRBJ1-2,many,-,TGTGCCAGCAGTGTTAACCCAGTGTATGGCTACACCTTC,CASSVNPVYGYTF
TRBV6-5,TRBJ1-2,-,-,TGTGCCAGCAGTTACTCGAATCCCGCGGTCCCCTATGGCTACACCTTC,CASSYSNPAVPYGYTF
TRBV5-1,TRBJ1-1,many,-,TGCGCCAGCAGCTTGACAGCGTGGGGAACCAGGGAGGGAGCTTTCTTT,CASSLTAWGTREGAFF
TRBV7-9,TRBJ1-2,many,TRBD1,TGTGCCAGCAGCCTCGGACAGGGAGGACCCCTCTTCTTC,CASSLGQGGPLFF
TRBV5-1,TRBJ2-2,many,TRBD2,TGCGCCAGCAGACAGCCGGGACTAGCGAACACCGGGGAGCTGTTTTTT,CASRQPGLANTGELFF
TRBV11-1,TRBJ2-5,many,TRBD2,TGTGCCAGCAGCGATAGGGGTTGGGGGTCTAGCGGGCAAGAGACCCAGTACTTC,CASSDRGWGSSGQETQYF
TRBV30,TRBJ1-5,few,-,TGTGCCTGGAGTGTACCGGGCAGGGCCTCTAATCAGCCCCAGCATTTT,CAWSVPGRASNQPQHF
TRBV27,TRBJ2-7,-,TRBD2,TGTGCCAGCAGTAGGACTAGCCATTACGAGCAGTACTTC,CASSRTSHYEQYF
TRBV3-1,TRBJ1-1,-,TRBD1,TGTGCCAGCAGCCAAGTAGCAGGGGGCGGTCGTGGGGCTTTCTTT,CASSQVAGGGRGAFF
TRBV6-1,TRBJ1-2,many,-,TGTGCCAGCACCGAAAGGGGCAGACCTAACTATGGCTACACCTTC,CASTERGRPNYGYTF
TRBV27,TRBJ2-5,few,-,TGTGCCAGCAGTTTATTCAGGGTCCCAATCCAGACCCAGTACTTC,CASSLFRVPIQTQYF
TRBV4-2,TRBJ2-7,many,-,TGTGCCAGCAGCCAAGAGTACAGAACCGTCTACGAGCAGTACTTC,CASSQEYRTVYEQYF
TRBV5-1,TRBJ2-2,many,TRBD2,TGCGCCAGCAGCTTGGCCGAGACTAGCCCCGGGGAGCTGTTTTTT,CASSLAETSPGELFF
TRBV20-1,TRBJ2-1,-,TRBD2,TGCAGTGCTAGATCCCTTAGCGGGACTGAGCAGTTCTTC,CSARSLSGTEQFF
TRBV30,TRBJ2-7,few,-,TGTGCCTGGAGTTTTGGACTTTCGTCCCACTACGAGCAGTACTTC,CAWSFGLSSHYEQYF
TRBV20-1,TRBJ2-7,-,-,TGCAGTGCCGTTAGGGGTGGCCGAGGGTCCTACGAGCAGTACTTC,CSAVRGGRGSYEQYF
TRBV18,TRBJ1-2,many,TRBD1,TGTGCCAGCTCACCACGAACAGGGGGAATATCTAACTATGGCTACACCTTC,CASSPRTGGISNYGYTF
TRBV12-3/TRBV12-4,TRBJ1-5,many,-,TGTGCCAGCAGTTTGGGGATCGGTCAGCCCCAGCATTTT,CASSLGIGQPQHF
TRBV7-9,TRBJ2-3,-,-,TGTGCCAGCAGCTCGACTTGGACAGATACGCAGTATTTT,CASSSTWTDTQYF
TRBV6-5,TRBJ2-7,many,-,TGTGCCAGCAGTCGAGACGTGCAGGGTTTCGGCGAGCAGTACTTC,CASSRDVQGFGEQYF
TRBV30,TRBJ2-5,-,-,TGTGCCTGGAGTGTACCCGCCGGGGGCCGCAGGGAGACCCAGTACTTC,CAWSVPAGGRRETQYF
TRBV10-3,TRBJ1-1,many,TRBD1,TGTGCCATCAGGACAGGGACGAACACTGAAGCTTTCTTT,CAIRTGTNTEAFF
TRBV29-1,TRBJ1-1,few,-,TGCAGCGTTGAAGGACAAGCCGCCCGGGCTTTCTTT,CSVEGQAARAFF
TRBV12-3/TRBV12-4,TRBJ1-5,many,-,TGTGCCAGCAGTTTGGAGTTGGCATTGGGTCAGCCCCAGCATTTT,CASSLELALGQPQHF
TRBV7-8,TRBJ2-7,many,-,TGTGCCAGCAGCTTACGTGGGGGGGCCCCCTACGAGCAGTACTTC,CASSLRGGAPYEQYF
TRBV27,TRBJ1-3,many,-,TGTGCCAGCAGTTCCATACGGGGGCCGAGAAACACCATATATTTT,CASSSIRGPRNTIYF
TRBV5-5,TRBJ2-7,many,-,TGTGCCAGCAGCAAAGACAGGTCCTACGAGCAGTACTTC,CASSKDRSYEQYF
TRBV28,TRBJ2-7,-,TRBD2,TGTGCCCACAAGCGGCGGGGGAACTTCTACGAGCAGTACTTC,CAHKRRGNFYEQYF
TRBV19,TRBJ1-5,many,-,TGTGCCAGTAGGGTCGGGGCAGGGGACAATCAGCCCCAGCATTTT,CASRVGAGDNQPQHF
TRBV5-6,TRBJ1-5,many,TRBD1,TGTGCCAGCAGCTTGTCTGGGACAGGGAGGCATCAGCCCCAGCATTTT,CASSLSGTGRHQPQHF
TRBV18,TRBJ1-2,many,-,TGTGCCAGCTCACCACCGGACAGCTATGGCTACACCTTC,CASSPPDSYGYTF
TRBV2,TRBJ1-5,many,-,TGTGCCAGCAGAAAGAATCAGCCCCAGCATTTT,CASRKNQPQHF
TRBV7-3,TRBJ2-2,many,TRBD2,TGTGCCAGCAGCTTAACGAGGACTAGCGGGAGTGCCGGGGAGCTGTTTTTT,CASSLTRTSGSAGELFF
TRBV12-3/TRBV12-4,TRBJ2-7,-,-,TGTGCCAGCAGCTCCGAGCGCCCGGGTTACGAGCAGTACTTC,CASSSERPGYEQYF
TRBV30,TRBJ2-3,-,TRBD2,TGTGCCTGGAAAACTAGCGGGAGCGATACGCAGTATTTT,CAWKTSGSDTQYF
TRBV20-1,TRBJ2-7,many,-,TGCAGTGCTATACAGGGAACCAACGAGCAGTACTTC,CSAIQGTNEQYF
TRBV2,TRBJ2-3,-,TRBD2,TGTGCCACCCTAGCGGGGGGCACAGATACGCAGTATTTT,CATLAGGTDTQYF
TRBV7-2,TRBJ2-5,many,TRBD2,TGTGCCAGCAGCTTTATAGCGGGAGGCGGGGGGACCCAGTACTTC,CASSFIAGGGGTQYF
TRBV24-1,TRBJ1-1,many,TRBD1,TGTGCCACCAGGGACAGGAGGAACACTGAAGCTTTCTTT,CATRDRRNTEAFF
TRBV27,TRBJ2-7,few,TRBD2,TGTGCCAGCAGTTTGGGAGGGGCTGGAAGCTACGAGCAGTACTTC,CASSLGGAGSYEQYF
TRBV28,TRBJ2-4,-,-,TGTGCCAGCGTTGGCAGGGAGGATAACATTCAGTACTTC,CASVGREDNIQYF
TRBV2,TRBJ2-5,many,TRBD1,TGTGCCAGCAGGAGGGACAGGCAAGAGACCCAGTACTTC,CASRRDRQETQYF
TRBV7-3,TRBJ2-4,many,-,TGTGCCAGCAGTCAAAAGGGGACCCGGGACATTCAGTACTTC,CASSQKGTRDIQYF
TRBV2,TRBJ2-7,many,TRBD1,TGTGCCAGCAGTTCCCGGGACAGGGCCCTCTACGAGCAGTACTTC,CASSSRDRALYEQYF